This entry features one T cell receptor (beta chain) sequence. The sample holds a few counts of this clone. No antigen is known for it. Base-call qualities are not available, and no considerably larger clone is one nucleotide away. This sample stems from a study of cytomegalovirus exposure and HLA in healthy donors (dated by TCRdb to 2016 to 2017). Background on the whole study: An earlier analysis of approximately 640 of the donors reported more than 250 Gb of sequence data and about 100 million unique TCR beta sequences from about 180 million T cells. An early release covering roughly 580 HLA-typed donors comprised about 290 gigabases of sequencing data and approximately 80 million unique TCR sequences. Of the roughly 400 genotyped donors, 70% to 90% were placed in the genetic ancestry cluster associated with self-reported Caucasian donors. The study aimed to test whether cataloging public T cell receptors could reveal signatures of past pathogen exposure. The T cell repertoires of 550 to 850 subjects were profiled by immunosequencing and related to cytomegalovirus serostatus. Besides the first cohort of roughly 660 subjects, a separate validation cohort made up of about 120 different subjects was used. To predict cytomegalovirus infection status, the study combined high-throughput TCR immunosequencing, statistical association of individual TCRs with disease status, and machine learning. In a later analysis, previously published TCR beta repertoires from several hundred donors were re-analyzed and high-resolution HLA genotyping was added so that TCR occurrence patterns could be studied. The later analysis used no new phenotypic data to find candidate immune exposures, relying instead on TCR beta sequences and their occurrence across donors. An earlier analysis of 500 to 650 of the donors applied high-throughput TCR beta sequencing to assess whether each TCR beta V gene segment acted as functional or pseudogenic. Donor age, sex, ethnicity and CMV serostatus were collected together with the repertoire data. In a later genetic analysis, genome-wide SNP genotypes for 398 of the 666 donors were used, and that subset was treated as a discovery cohort. All discovery cohort repertoires had been generated on a single sequencing platform. Class I and class II HLA loci were covered by the typing at four-digit resolution. The number of donors typed differed by locus, with 629-630 for A, B, C, DRB1 and DQB1, 522 for DQA1, some 570 for DPA1, and around 460 for DPB1. A few DR-DQ haplotypes were treated as single units for association and clustering because of strong linkage in the cohort. Among about 400 genotyped donors of the cohort, an average of around 220,000 unique TCR beta nucleotide sequences was sequenced per donor, of which 15% to 20% were non-productive. What the research found in general, with its limitations: The study listed 150 to 200 TCR beta chains as associated with cytomegalovirus. In vitro tests confirmed that a few of the cytomegalovirus-associated TCR beta chains recognize cytomegalovirus antigens. Some IMGT-functional V segments, including TRBV6-2 and TRBV6-3, could not be told apart with the 87-base-pair reads, so those segments were excluded. The authors suggested that the approach could potentially be generalized to other disease states and immunological phenotypes. An association between a missense DCLRE1C variant and V-gene and J-gene trimming of TCR beta chains was found in a later genetic analysis and replicated in an independent cohort. A group of highly shared sequence variants was considered likely to be a technical artifact of the sequencing pipeline. While some public TCRs were present in many individuals, most TCR sequences turned up only very rarely across donors. A later analysis found that HLA-associated TCR beta chains were more clonally expanded and had lower generation probabilities than equally common non-associated chains. Presence/absence analyses assumed roughly uniform sequencing depth across donors, an assumption that may not hold. Because HLA typing was unavailable for some donors at each locus, only the typed subset was used in association tests. In an earlier analysis of under 600 of the donors, most TCR beta V segments were observed in productive rearrangements about 87% or about 30% of the time, broadly matching IMGT annotations. The classifier was reported to diagnose cytomegalovirus status with high specificity and sensitivity in both the original cohort and the validation cohort. A later analysis found that most CMV-associated TCR beta chains appeared HLA-restricted, with HLA associations seemingly driven largely by CMV exposure. In this cohort, only TCR beta chains were sequenced, and detectable features were limited by the absence of alpha or paired-chain data. In a later analysis, TCR association rates were found to vary across HLA loci, with the most associated TCRs seen for DRB1 alleles and the fewest for HLA-C alleles. A later analysis reported that several top co-occurrence clusters appeared linked to parvovirus B19, influenza, CMV and Epstein-Barr virus. A further reported finding was that TCR beta sequences accurately predicted the HLA-A and HLA-B alleles for most subjects in the first cohort. A later genetic analysis reported fewer N-insertions in productive TCRs among donors in an Asian-associated ancestry cluster than the roughly 690-donor mean. Strong co-occurrence of HLA alleles, especially DR and DQ, made assigning TCR associations to individual alleles difficult. In a later analysis, some 18,000 TCR beta sequences were associated with specific HLA alleles at a false discovery rate of 0.05. For the cohort, immune exposure information was limited to CMV serostatus. The earlier analysis of some 540 of the donors excluded approximately 15 rarely observed V segments, including chromosome 9 orphons, because counts were too low. Correlated functional status among segregating V segments might be attributable to linkage disequilibrium, but an unknown experimental factor could not be ruled out.

CDR1 and CDR2 are drawn from the germline V gene (reference sequence): LNHDA, SQIVND. V was cut back by 6 bases and J by 6 bases, leaving a gap of 15 bases between them. There are 13 amino acids in the CDR3, from cysteine to phenylalanine inclusive. Of all the DNA, just the CDR3 is kept, 39 bases in frame from base 1. The cohort consisted of more than 650 healthy bone marrow donors. All cohort members were sampled while nominally healthy, although unrecorded immune exposures were likely present. CMV serostatus was positive for 250 to 300 and negative for about 55% of the roughly 670 cohort members, and was not recorded for this donor. A peripheral blood sample was provided by each donor, and peripheral blood mononuclear cells were used for TCR beta sequencing. The Qiagen DNeasy Blood Extraction Kit was used to extract genomic DNA from the blood cell samples. The method behind the library was the immunoSEQ multiplex PCR assay. For the multiplex PCR, a mixture combining 60 forward primers for TCR Vbeta segments and 13 reverse primers for TCR Jbeta segments was used. The CDR3 region of rearranged TCR beta genes was amplified from genomic DNA by a multiplex PCR assay. The Illumina HiSeq System was used to sequence the amplified TCR beta libraries as 87-base-pair reads. Regarding the original processing steps: Across the 500 to 850 repertoires, a later analysis counted some 80 million unique TCR beta chains, roughly 11 million of which were shared by at least two donors. To remove PCR and sequencing errors, raw reads were error-corrected and collapsed into unique sequences using a nearest-neighbor algorithm that merged closely related sequences. CDR3 sequences were aligned to IMGT reference sequences to assign V, D and J gene segments. For a sequence to be retained, at least a six-nucleotide match to both a V gene segment and a J gene segment was required. A rearrangement counted as productive if the CDR3 had no stop codons and remained in frame with V and J, and every other rearrangement counted as non-productive. Following IMGT convention, CDR3 was defined as the stretch from the second conserved V-encoded cysteine to the conserved J-encoded phenylalanine. Sequences without an unambiguous match to a single V gene segment were excluded from the earlier analysis of 500 to 700 of the donors. In an earlier analysis of several hundred of the donors, V segments were called functional above 56.7% productive rearrangements and were called segregating when the between-donor standard deviation exceeded 5%. A statistical classification framework was built for diagnosing cytomegalovirus status from the catalog of TCR beta chain sequences. A later analysis assigned V and J genes by comparing TCR nucleotide sequences with IMGT/GENE-DB human TR gene sequences. In a later analysis, CDR3 sequences and most-parsimonious VDJ recombination scenarios were assigned using the TCRdist pipeline. In a later analysis, each TCR beta chain was defined by its CDR3 amino acid sequence together with its V-gene family, and reads lacking a unique V-gene family were excluded. As a way to deal with suspected cross-contamination and a sequencing artifact, a later analysis dropped hundreds of nucleotide sequences that were highly shared and had low generation probability. For each public chain, a later analysis derived a clonal expansion index from normalized ranks of inferred template counts within each repertoire. In a later analysis, generation probabilities were computed using a VDJ recombination model fitted to out-of-frame rearrangements, and the results were checked against IGoR. A later analysis scored TCR-TCR, TCR-HLA and TCR-CMV co-occurrence with hypergeometric tests, applying a repertoire-size bias correction to TCR pairs. To estimate false discovery rates, a later analysis permuted the HLA or CMV assignments 20 times. In a later analysis, co-occurring TCRs were grouped with DBSCAN, and TCRdist sequence similarity was added when clustering was performed within HLA-allele-positive subsets. Repertoires with fewer than 30,000 or more than 120,000 public chains were left out of co-occurrence clustering, as were four to six repertoires with anomalous nucleotide sharing. TCRdb carries this immuneACCESS record with in-frame sequences only. Its versions omit some clonotypes, under half of them owing to an unresolved V gene in the studies checked, with the rest unexplained. The V and J calls and clone size were taken over from that table, and D and trimming were inferred from the DNA. The sample has some 130,000 clones on record, about four fifths of them singletons. Together, the top ten hold 4.8% of the sample.

This TCR came from a man aged 25 to 40 in good health. Here the chain combines TRBV19 and TRBJ2-7; perhaps TRBD1 is the D gene, with 5 bases matching. The sequencing input was PBMCs. The encoded CDR3 is CASSTDRPSEQYF. The nucleotide sequence is given as TGTGCCAGTAGCACCGACAGACCCAGCGAGCAGTACTTC. The entire variable domain, with the stretches around the CDR3 drawn from the reference TRBV19 and TRBJ2-7 proteins, is DGGITQSPKYLFRKEGQNVTLSCEQNLNHDAMYWYRQDPGQGLRLIYYSQIVNDFQKGDIAEGYSVSREKKESFPLTVTSAQKNPTAFYLCASSTDRPSEQYFGPGTRLTVT.